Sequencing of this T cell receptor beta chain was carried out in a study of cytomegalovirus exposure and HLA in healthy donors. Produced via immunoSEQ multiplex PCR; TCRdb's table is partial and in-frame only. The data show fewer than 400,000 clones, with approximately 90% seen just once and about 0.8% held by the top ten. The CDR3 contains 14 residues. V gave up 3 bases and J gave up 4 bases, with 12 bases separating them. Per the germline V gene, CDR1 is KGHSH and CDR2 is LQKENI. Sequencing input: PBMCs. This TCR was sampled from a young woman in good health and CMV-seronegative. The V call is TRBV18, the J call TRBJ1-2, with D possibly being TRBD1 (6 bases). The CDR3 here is CASSPDTGIYGYTF. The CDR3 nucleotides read TGTGCCAGCTCACCTGACACAGGGATCTATGGCTACACCTTC.